There are a few counts of the clone carrying this T cell receptor beta chain. Participants' reported clinical history set cohort assignment. This CDR3 has 13 residues. Per germline, CDR1 SGHNT and CDR2 YYREEE (reference sequence). Trimming removed 3 bases from V and 4 bases from J, with 10 bases in between. The data are from a study of blood T cell repertoires in COVID-19. As for the study in general: The analysed material was cDNA or gDNA that came from T cells, B-cell-depleted T cells, or PBMCs.

Study processing details: Estimated nucleated cell counts came from reference gene primer amplification. Some clones are missing from TCRdb's copy, which holds only in-frame ones; the method was immunoSEQ multiplex PCR. V, J and clone size are taken as reported in that table, and D and trimming were inferred from the DNA itself. The data hold 200,000 to 250,000 clones, with 80% to 90% observed a single time. The sequenced sample was PBMCs or T cells enriched from blood (not recorded which). This sequence originates from a woman in her forties with acute COVID-19. The genes are TRBV5-4 and TRBJ1-2, with D perhaps matching TRBD1 (5 bases). The CDR3 bases are TGTGCCAGCAGCTCCACAGGCCTCTATGGCTACACCTTC. As protein: CASSSTGLYGYTF.